These 10 T cell receptor beta chains were all obtained from the same sample, sequenced in a study of blood T cell repertoires in COVID-19. Method: immunoSEQ multiplex PCR; TCRdb's copy keeps in-frame clones and lacks some. The sample carries about 54,000 clones, about nine tenths recorded once. Sequenced material: peripheral blood. The receptors derive from a middle-aged woman with active COVID-19.

V gene TRBV27 combines with J gene TRBJ1-6; tentatively, D is TRBD1 (6 bases). Germline lookup yields CDR1 MNHEY and CDR2 SMNVEV (reference sequence). The CDR3 spans 16 residues. Trimming took 5 bases from V and 6 from J, leaving 17 bases between them. The CDR3 region has the DNA TGTGCCAGCAGTCGCAGAACAGGGATGACTAATTCACCCCTCCACTTT. Residues: CASSRRTGMTNSPLHF.

The chain carries TRBV7-9 and TRBJ2-1, with TRBD1 matching 7 bases. CDR1 is SEHNR and CDR2 is FQNEAQ in the germline V gene (reference sequence). The CDR3 extends over 16 amino acids. V lost 5 bases to trimming and J lost 8 bases; unmatched junction nucleotides: 15. In DNA, the CDR3 is TGTGCCAGCAGCACATACAGGGGTAGGGGTGTGGATGAGCAGTTCTTC. Translating gives CASSTYRGRGVDEQFF.

This sequence joins TRBV4-1 and TRBJ1-5; the D is unclear. The CDR3 loop spans 14 amino acids. V was clipped by 0 bases and J by 10 bases, with 13 bases between them. The germline CDR1 and CDR2 sequences are MGHRA and YSYEKL. The DNA of the CDR3 is TGCGCCAGCAGCCAAGATAGCAGTAATCGTCCCCAGCATTTT. Encoded protein: CASSQDSSNRPQHF.

The CDR3 bases are TGTGCCAGCAGCCTCGGGACTCACAATGAGCAGTTCTTC. The encoded protein is CASSLGTHNEQFF. The genes are TRBV12-3 or TRBV12-4 and TRBJ2-1, with D perhaps matching TRBD2 (6 bases). CDR3 size: 13 residues. V lost 6 bases, J lost 5 bases, and 11 bases lay in between.

The chain uses TRBV2 and TRBJ2-7; D is undetermined. The germline V gene encodes CDR1 SNHLY and CDR2 FYNNEI. V lost 1 base and J lost 1, with 8 bases in between. The CDR3 is made up of 14 amino acids. CDR3 in DNA: TGTGCCAGCAGTGAAGGCTCCCTATCCTACGAGCAGTACTTC. It yields the protein CASSEGSLSYEQYF.

The rearrangement uses TRBV28 and TRBJ2-3, with D possibly TRBD2 on 7 matching bases. The CDR3 covers 16 residues. The germline V and J ends were trimmed by 4 bases and 1 base, with 15 bases remaining between them. Germline lookup yields CDR1 MDHEN and CDR2 SYDVKM. For the CDR3, the DNA is TGTGCCAGCAGTTACTTACAGGGAGGGGGCACAGATACGCAGTATTTT. This sequence encodes CASSYLQGGGTDTQYF.

The CDR3 loop reads CASSSERGRWNEQFF. As DNA, the CDR3 is TGTGCCAGCAGTTCCGAGCGGGGGCGGTGGAATGAGCAGTTCTTC. The rearrangement joins TRBV7-9 to TRBJ2-1, with 8 bases aligning to TRBD2. The CDR3 runs to 15 residues. Germline-derived CDR1 and CDR2 are SEHNR and FQNEAQ (reference sequence). The junction had 11 bases not matched to a gene; V was cut back by 6 bases and J by 7 bases.

This sequence joins TRBV7-8 and TRBJ2-2, with 7 positions matching TRBD2. Germline values: CDR1 SGHVS, CDR2 FQNEAQ. There are 19 residues in the CDR3. J was trimmed by 4 bases and V by 0 bases; bases with no gene match: 14. The CDR3 here is CASSLALRRGTVLTGELFF. CDR3 bases: TGTGCCAGCAGCTTAGCGTTGAGGCGGGGGACCGTCCTCACCGGGGAGCTGTTTTTT.

The chain is built from TRBV3-1 (or the pseudogene TRBV3-2) and TRBJ2-3; D might be TRBD2 (6 bases). In germline, CDR1 is LGHDT, CDR2 YNNKEL (reference sequence). This CDR3 spans 14 amino acids. Trimming cost V 3 bases and J 5 bases, with 12 bases left between them. DNA of the CDR3: TGTGCCAGCAGCCAGGTCTCTAGCGAAGATACGCAGTATTTT. Residues: CASSQVSSEDTQYF.

The V and J genes are TRBV11-3 and TRBJ1-6; the match to TRBD1 covers 8 bases. The CDR3 sequence is 14 residues long. Losses at the gene ends were 5 bases for V and 7 bases for J; bases not matched to a gene: 4. Germline V gene sequence: CDR1 SGHNT, CDR2 YENEEA. CDR3 loop: CASSRQGSNSPLHF. The CDR3 DNA is TGTGCCAGCAGCCGACAGGGGTCAAATTCACCCCTCCACTTT. The entire variable domain, with the rest obtained from reference TRBV11-3 and TRBJ1-6, is as follows: EAGVVQSPRYKIIEKKQPVAFWCNPISGHNTLYWYLQNLGQGPELLIRYENEEAVDDSQLPKDRFSAERLKGVDSTLKIQPAELGDSAVYLCASSRQGSNSPLHFGNGTRLTVT.